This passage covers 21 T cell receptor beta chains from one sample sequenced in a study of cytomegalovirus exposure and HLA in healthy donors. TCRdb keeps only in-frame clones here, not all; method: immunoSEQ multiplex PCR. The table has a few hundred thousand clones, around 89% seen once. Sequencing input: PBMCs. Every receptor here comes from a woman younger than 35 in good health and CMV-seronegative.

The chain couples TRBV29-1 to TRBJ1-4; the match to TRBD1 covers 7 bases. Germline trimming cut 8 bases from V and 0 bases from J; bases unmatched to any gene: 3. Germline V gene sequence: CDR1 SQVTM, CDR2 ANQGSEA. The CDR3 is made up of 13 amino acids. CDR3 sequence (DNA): TGCAGCACTCAGGGGGCAACTAATGAAAAACTGTTTTTT. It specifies CSTQGATNEKLFF. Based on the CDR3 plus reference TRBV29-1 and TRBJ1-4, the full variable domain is SAVISQKPSRDICQRGTSLTIQCQVDSQVTMMFWYRQQPGQSLTLIATANQGSEATYESGFVIDKFPISRPNLTFSTLTVSNMSPEDSSIYLCSTQGATNEKLFFGSGTQLSVL.

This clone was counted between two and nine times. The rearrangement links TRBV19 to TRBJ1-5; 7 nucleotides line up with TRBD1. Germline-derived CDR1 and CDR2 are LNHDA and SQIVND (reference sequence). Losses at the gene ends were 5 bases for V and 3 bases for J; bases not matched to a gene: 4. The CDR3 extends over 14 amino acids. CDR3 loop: CASSGDSHNQPQHF. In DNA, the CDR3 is TGTGCCAGTAGTGGGGACAGTCACAATCAGCCCCAGCATTTT.

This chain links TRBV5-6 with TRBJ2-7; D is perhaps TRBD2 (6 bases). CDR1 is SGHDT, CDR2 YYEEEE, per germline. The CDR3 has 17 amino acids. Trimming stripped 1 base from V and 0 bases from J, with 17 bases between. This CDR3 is CASSLQGGSPLSYEQYF. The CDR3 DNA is TGTGCCAGCAGCTTGCAGGGAGGAAGCCCGCTCTCCTACGAGCAGTACTTC.

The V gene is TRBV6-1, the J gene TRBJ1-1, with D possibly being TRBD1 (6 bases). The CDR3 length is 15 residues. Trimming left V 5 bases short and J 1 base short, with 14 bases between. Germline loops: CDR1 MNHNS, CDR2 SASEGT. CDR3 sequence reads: CASSTTTGTNTEAFF. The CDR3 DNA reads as TGTGCCAGCAGTACTACGACAGGTACGAACACTGAAGCTTTCTTT.

The CDR3 DNA sequence: TGCAGCGTTGTGGGTAGAGACTACGAGCAGTACGTC. Translation: CSVVGRDYEQYV. The chain recombines TRBV29-1 with TRBJ2-7; D unclear. CDR3 length: 12 residues. CDR1 and CDR2 from the germline V gene are SQVTM and ANQGSEA. V lost 4 bases and J lost 3, with 10 bases in between.

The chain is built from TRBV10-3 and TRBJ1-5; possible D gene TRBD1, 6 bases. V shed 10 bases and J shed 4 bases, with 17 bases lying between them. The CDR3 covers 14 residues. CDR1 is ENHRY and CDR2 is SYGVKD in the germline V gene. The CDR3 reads CATGLDRNNQPQHF. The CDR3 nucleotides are TGTGCCACAGGGCTCGACAGGAATAATCAGCCCCAGCATTTT.

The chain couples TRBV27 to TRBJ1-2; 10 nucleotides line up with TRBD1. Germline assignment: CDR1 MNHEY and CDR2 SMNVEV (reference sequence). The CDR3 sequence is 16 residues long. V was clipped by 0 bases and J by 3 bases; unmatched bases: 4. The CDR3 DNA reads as TGTGCCAGCAGTTTATCCTCGACAGGGGGCTACTATGGCTACACCTTC. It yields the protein CASSLSSTGGYYGYTF.

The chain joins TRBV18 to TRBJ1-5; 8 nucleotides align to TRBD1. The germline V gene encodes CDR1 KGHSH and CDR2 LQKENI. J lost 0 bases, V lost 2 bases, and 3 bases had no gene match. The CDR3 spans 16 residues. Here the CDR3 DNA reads TGTGCCAGCTCACCAGGGACAGGTTATAGCAATCAGCCCCAGCATTTT. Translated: CASSPGTGYSNQPQHF.

CDR3 sequence (DNA): TGCGCCAGCAGCATTTGGACGGGACAAGAGACCCAGTACTTC. As protein: CASSIWTGQETQYF. The V call is TRBV5-1, the J call TRBJ2-5, with a tentative D call TRBD2 (5 bases). V shed 4 bases and J shed 2 bases, with 12 bases lying between them. This CDR3 is 14 amino acids long. CDR1 SGHRS and CDR2 YFSETQ come from the germline V gene.

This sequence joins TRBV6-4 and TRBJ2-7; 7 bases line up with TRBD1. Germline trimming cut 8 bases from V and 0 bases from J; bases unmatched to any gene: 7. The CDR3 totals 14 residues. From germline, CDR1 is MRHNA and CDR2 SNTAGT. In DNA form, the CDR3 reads TGTGCCAGCCCCGACAGGGAAAGCTCCTACGAGCAGTACTTC. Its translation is CASPDRESSYEQYF.

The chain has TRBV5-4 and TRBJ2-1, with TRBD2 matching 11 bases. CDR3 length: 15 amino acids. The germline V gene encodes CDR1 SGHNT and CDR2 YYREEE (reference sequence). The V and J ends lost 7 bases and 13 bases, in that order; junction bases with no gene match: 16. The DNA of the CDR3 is TGTGCCAGCGCCAGCCACGGTCTAGCGGGGGGAGTCCAGTTCTTC. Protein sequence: CASASHGLAGGVQFF.

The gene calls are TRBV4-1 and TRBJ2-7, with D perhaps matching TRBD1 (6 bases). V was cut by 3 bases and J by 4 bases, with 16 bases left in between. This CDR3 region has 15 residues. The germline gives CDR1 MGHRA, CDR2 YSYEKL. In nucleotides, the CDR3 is TGCGCCAGCAGCCAGAGCCCGGGACACGTTTACGAGCAGTACGTC. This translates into CASSQSPGHVYEQYV.

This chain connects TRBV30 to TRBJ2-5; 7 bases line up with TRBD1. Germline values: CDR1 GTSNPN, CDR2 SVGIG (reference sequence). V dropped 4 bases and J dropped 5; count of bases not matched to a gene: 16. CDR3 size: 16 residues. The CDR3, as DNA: TGTGCCTGGAATAGGCAGGGGGATGATATCTGGGAGACCCAGTACTTC. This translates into CAWNRQGDDIWETQYF. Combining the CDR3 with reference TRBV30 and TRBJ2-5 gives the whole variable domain SQTIHQWPATLVQPVGSPLSLECTVEGTSNPNLYWYRQAAGRGLQLLFYSVGIGQISSEVPQNLSASRPQDRQFILSSKKLLLSDSGFYLCAWNRQGDDIWETQYFGPGTRLLVL.

The CDR3 spells CASSLGRSNEQYF. The CDR3 nucleotides read TGTGCCAGCAGCTTAGGCAGGTCCAACGAGCAGTACTTC. The rearrangement links TRBV7-9 to TRBJ2-7; no firm D call. Per the germline V gene, CDR1 is SEHNR and CDR2 is FQNEAQ (reference sequence). CDR3 length equals 13 residues. V lost 1 base and J lost 5, with 9 bases in between. Full variable domain (outside the CDR3, taken from reference TRBV7-9 and TRBJ2-7): DTGVSQNPRHKITKRGQNVTFRCDPISEHNRLYWYRQTLGQGPEFLTYFQNEAQLEKSRLLSDRFSAERPKGSFSTLEIQRTEQGDSAMYLCASSLGRSNEQYFGPGTRLTVT.

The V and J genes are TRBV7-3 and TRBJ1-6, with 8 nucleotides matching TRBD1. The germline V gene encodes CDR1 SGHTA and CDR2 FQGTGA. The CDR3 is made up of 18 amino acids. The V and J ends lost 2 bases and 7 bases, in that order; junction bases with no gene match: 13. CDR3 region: CASSLQLQGALPNSPLHF. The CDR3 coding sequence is TGTGCCAGCAGCTTACAACTGCAGGGGGCGCTGCCCAATTCACCCCTCCACTTT. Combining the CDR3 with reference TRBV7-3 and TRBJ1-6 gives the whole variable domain GAGVSQTPSNKVTEKGKYVELRCDPISGHTALYWYRQSLGQGPEFLIYFQGTGAADDSGLPNDRFFAVRPEGSVSTLKIQRTERGDSAVYLCASSLQLQGALPNSPLHFGNGTRLTVT.

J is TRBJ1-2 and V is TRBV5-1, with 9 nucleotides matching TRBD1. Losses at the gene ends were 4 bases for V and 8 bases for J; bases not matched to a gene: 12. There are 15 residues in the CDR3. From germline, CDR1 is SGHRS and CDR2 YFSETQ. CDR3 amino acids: CASSPIRGQGTGYTF. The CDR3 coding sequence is TGCGCCAGCAGCCCGATCCGTGGACAGGGGACGGGCTACACCTTC.

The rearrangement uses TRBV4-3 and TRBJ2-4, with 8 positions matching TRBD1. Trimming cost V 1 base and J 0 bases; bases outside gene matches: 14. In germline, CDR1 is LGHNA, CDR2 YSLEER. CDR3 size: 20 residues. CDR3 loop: CASSQAPRGPEILAKNIQYF. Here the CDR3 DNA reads TGCGCCAGCAGCCAAGCCCCCAGGGGGCCAGAGATTCTAGCCAAAAACATTCAGTACTTC.

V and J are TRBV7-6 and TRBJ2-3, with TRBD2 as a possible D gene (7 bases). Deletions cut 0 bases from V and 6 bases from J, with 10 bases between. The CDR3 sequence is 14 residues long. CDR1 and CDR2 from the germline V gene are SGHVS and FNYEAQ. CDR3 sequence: CASSLAGGHDTQYF. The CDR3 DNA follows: TGTGCCAGCAGCTTAGCGGGGGGGCACGATACGCAGTATTTT.

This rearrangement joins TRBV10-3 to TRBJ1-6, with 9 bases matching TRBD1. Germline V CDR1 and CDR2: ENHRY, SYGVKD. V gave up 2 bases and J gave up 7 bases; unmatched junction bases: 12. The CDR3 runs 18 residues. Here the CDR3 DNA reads TGTGCCATCAGTGAGCCTATTACCGTAGGACAGGGGAATTCACCCCTCCACTTT. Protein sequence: CAISEPITVGQGNSPLHF.

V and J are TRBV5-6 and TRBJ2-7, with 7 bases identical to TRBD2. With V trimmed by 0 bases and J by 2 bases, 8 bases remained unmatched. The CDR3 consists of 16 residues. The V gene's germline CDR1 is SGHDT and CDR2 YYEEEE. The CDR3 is CASSLAAGDGPYEQYV. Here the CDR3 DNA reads TGTGCCAGCAGCTTGGCTGCGGGGGACGGCCCCTACGAGCAGTACGTC.

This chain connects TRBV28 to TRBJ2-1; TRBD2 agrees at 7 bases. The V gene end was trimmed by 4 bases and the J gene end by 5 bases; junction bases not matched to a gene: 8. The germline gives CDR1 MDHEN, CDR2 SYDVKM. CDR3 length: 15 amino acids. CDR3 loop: CASSYGLVANNEQFF. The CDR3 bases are TGTGCCAGCAGTTATGGACTAGTAGCTAACAATGAGCAGTTCTTC.